The rows below give T cell receptor beta chains drawn from one sample of a study of T cells in Graves' hyperthyroidism and ophthalmopathy. Via MiXCR, TCRdb re-called the multiplex PCR reads, giving one row per CDR3 protein. The sample contains a few hundred thousand distinct CDR3 sequences, just over 45% of which appear only once. The sample was peripheral blood or thyroid tissue (not recorded which). These receptors all come from an adult woman with Graves' disease, either hyperthyroidism or ophthalmopathy (not recorded which). Each CDR3 is given with its conserved first and last residue. A D gene is named only where the DNA matches it firmly. Some rows have no size entry. The others give once, few or many, or a class for an expanded clone.

TRBJ1-4 few . TRBV28 12 TGTGCGGCGGGACGGTCAAATGAAAAACTGTTTTTT CAAGRSNEKLFF
TRBJ1-6 once . TRBV11-1 17 TGTGCCAGCAGCTTAGGGCTAATCGGACAACCTAATTCACCCCTCCACTTT CASSLGLIGQPNSPLHF
TRBJ1-1 many . TRBV28 12 TGTGCCAGCAGTCCCCCCCGGGTTGAAGCTTTCTTT CASSPPRVEAFF
TRBJ2-7 many . TRBV7-9 14 TGTGCCAGCAGCCCGAGGGGTTGGATACTCGAGCAGTACTTC CASSPRGWILEQYF
TRBJ1-2 . TRBD1 TRBV7-9 15 TGTGCCAGCAGCCAATCCCCGGGACAGAAGGCTGGCTACACCTTC CASSQSPGQKAGYTF
TRBJ1-2 . TRBD1 TRBV9 15 TGTGCCAGCAGCCAAGGAGACAGGGATTCCTATGGCTACACCTTC CASSQGDRDSYGYTF
TRBJ1-6 . TRBD1 TRBV20-1 15 TGCAGTGCTTACCCTAGCGGGACAGGGGATTCACCCCTCCACTTT CSAYPSGTGDSPLHF
TRBJ1-3 . . TRBV7-9 16 TGTGCCAGCAGCCAGCCGGACAGAAGTTATGGAAACACCATATATTTT CASSQPDRSYGNTIYF
TRBJ1-2 . TRBD1 TRBV19 16 TGTGCCAGTAGTAGAAGAACCGGGACAGGGAGGTTGAGCTACACCTTC CASSRRTGTGRLSYTF
TRBJ2-7 many TRBD2 TRBV29-1 14 TGCAGCGTTGCGGTGGGACTAGCGAGCTACGAGCAGTACTTC CSVAVGLASYEQYF
TRBJ2-7 once . TRBV7-6 15 TGTGCCAGCAGCCTAATAGACCTAGGACCCTACGAGCAGTACTTC CASSLIDLGPYEQYF
TRBJ2-7 . TRBD1 TRBV7-6 15 TGTGCCAGCAGACTTAGCCCGGGACAGGTAACTGAGCAGTACTTC CASRLSPGQVTEQYF
TRBJ2-5 many TRBD1 TRBV7-9 15 TGTGCCAGCAGCTTTGAGGGGGCTCGGCAAGAGACCCAGTACTTC CASSFEGARQETQYF
TRBJ1-5 many . TRBV19 12 TGTGCCACTAAACAGGCAGATCAGCCCCAGCATTTT CATKQADQPQHF
TRBJ1-2 many . TRBV20-1 14 TGCAGTGCTAGCAACAGAGTTACCATCTATGGCTACACCTTC CSASNRVTIYGYTF